The clone carrying this T cell receptor beta chain was observed a few times. Antigen unknown. RNA, at about 0.45 to 1 ug, was reverse transcribed with random hexamers. TCRdb ran MiXCR on the immunoSEQ multiplex PCR reads and lists one entry per CDR3 protein. The repertoire includes 71,000 or so distinct CDR3 sequences, 93% of them detected once, and roughly 0.16% sits in the top ten. The data were obtained in a study of CD8 T cells in Susac syndrome. Sequencing of TCR beta covered CD8+ and CD4+ T cells obtained from blood. Study-level points and caveats: Clonal expansion was absent from the CD4+ T cell repertoires in Susac syndrome.

V lost 0 bases and J 0 bases, leaving 18 bases between the germline ends. Germline V lookup: CDR1 LGHNA, CDR2 YNFKEQ. This CDR3 has 18 amino acids. The clonotype comes from a human donor with Susac syndrome. The sample consisted of CD4+ T cells from PBMCs. The chain joins TRBV4-2 to TRBJ2-7, with D tentatively TRBD1 or TRBD2 (6 bases each). DNA of the CDR3: TGTGCCAGCAGCCAAGATAGGGGGGCCTCAGCTCTCTCCTACGAGCAGTACTTC. This sequence encodes CASSQDRGASALSYEQYF.